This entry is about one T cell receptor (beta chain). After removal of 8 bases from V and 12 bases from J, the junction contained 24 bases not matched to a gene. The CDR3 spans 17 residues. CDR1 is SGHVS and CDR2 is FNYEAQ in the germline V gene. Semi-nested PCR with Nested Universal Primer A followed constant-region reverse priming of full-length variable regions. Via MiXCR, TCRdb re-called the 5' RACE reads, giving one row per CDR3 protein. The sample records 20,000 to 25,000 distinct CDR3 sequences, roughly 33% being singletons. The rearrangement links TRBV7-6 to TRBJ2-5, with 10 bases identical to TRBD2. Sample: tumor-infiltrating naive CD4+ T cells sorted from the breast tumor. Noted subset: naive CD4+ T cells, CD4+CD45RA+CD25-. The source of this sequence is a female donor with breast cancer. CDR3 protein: CASGSPGTSEGRDTKYF. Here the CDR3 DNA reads TGTGCCAGCGGATCCCCCGGGACTAGCGAGGGAAGGGATACGAAGTACTTC.